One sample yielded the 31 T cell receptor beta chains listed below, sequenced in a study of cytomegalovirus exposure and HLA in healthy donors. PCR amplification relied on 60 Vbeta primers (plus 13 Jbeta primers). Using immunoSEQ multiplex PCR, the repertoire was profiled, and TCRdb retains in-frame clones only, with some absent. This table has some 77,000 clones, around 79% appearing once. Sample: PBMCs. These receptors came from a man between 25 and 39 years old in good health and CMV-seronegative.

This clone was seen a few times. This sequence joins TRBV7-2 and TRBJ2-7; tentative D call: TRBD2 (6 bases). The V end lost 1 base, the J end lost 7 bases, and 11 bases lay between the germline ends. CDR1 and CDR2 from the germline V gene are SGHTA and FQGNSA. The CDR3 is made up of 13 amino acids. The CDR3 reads CASSLGAGREQYF. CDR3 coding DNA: TGTGCCAGCAGCTTAGGGGCGGGGAGGGAGCAGTACTTC.

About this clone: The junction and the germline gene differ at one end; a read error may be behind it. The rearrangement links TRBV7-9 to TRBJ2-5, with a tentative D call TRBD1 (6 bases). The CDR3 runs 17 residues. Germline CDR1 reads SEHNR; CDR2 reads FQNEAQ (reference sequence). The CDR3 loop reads CSSSLRRGGQIQETQYF. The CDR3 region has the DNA TGTTCCAGCAGCTTACGCCGCGGCGGACAGATTCAAGAGACCCAGTACTTC. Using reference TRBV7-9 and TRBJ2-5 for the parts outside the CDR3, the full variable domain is DTGVSQNPRHKITKRGQNVTFRCDPISEHNRLYWYRQTLGQGPEFLTYFQNEAQLEKSRLLSDRFSAERPKGSFSTLEIQRTEQGDSAMYLCSSSLRRGGQIQETQYFGPGTRLLVL.

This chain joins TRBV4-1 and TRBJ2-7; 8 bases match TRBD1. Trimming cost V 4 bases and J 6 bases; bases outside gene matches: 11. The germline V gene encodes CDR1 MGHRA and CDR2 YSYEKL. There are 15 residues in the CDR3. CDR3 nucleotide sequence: TGCGCCAGCAGCCCTGGACAGGGCCCCGTAGGCGAGCAGTACTTC. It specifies CASSPGQGPVGEQYF.

The CDR3 DNA follows: TGTGCCAGCTGGCGGCAGACCCACACCGGGGAGCTGTTTTTT. Its translation is CASWRQTHTGELFF. This chain connects TRBV2 to TRBJ2-2; D uncertain. V lost 8 bases to trimming and J lost 3 bases, with 13 bases between them. The CDR3 is 14 amino acids. CDR1 is SNHLY, CDR2 FYNNEI, per germline.

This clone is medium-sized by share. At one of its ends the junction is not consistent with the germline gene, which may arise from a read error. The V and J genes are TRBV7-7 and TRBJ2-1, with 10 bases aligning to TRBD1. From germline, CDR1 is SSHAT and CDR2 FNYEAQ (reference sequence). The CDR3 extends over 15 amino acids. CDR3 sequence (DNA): TGTGCTAGCAGCTCCGGGACAGGGGAGTTCAATGAGCAGTTCTTC. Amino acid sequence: CASSSGTGEFNEQFF.

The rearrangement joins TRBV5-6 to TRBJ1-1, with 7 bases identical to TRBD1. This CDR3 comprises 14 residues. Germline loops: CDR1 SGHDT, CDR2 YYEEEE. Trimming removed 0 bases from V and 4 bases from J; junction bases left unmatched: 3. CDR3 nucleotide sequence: TGTGCCAGCAGCTTGGGGACAGGAATCACTGAAGCTTTCTTT. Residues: CASSLGTGITEAFF.

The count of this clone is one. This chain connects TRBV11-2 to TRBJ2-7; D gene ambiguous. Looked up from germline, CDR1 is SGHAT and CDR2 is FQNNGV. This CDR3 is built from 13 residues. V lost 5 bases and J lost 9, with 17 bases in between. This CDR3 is CASSPSKINGQYF. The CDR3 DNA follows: TGTGCCAGCAGCCCCTCTAAGATAAACGGGCAGTACTTC.

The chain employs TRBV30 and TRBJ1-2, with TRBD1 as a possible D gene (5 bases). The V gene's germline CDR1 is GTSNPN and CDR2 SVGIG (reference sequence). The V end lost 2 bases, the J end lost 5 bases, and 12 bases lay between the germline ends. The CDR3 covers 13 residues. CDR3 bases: TGTGCCTGGAGTACAGGAGCCGGATATGGCTACACCTTC. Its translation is CAWSTGAGYGYTF.

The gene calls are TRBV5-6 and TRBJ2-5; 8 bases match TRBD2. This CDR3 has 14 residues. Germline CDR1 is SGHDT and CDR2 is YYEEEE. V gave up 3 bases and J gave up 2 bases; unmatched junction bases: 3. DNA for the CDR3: TGTGCCAGCAGCTCCGGACTAGCTCAAGAGACCCAGTACTTC. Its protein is CASSSGLAQETQYF.

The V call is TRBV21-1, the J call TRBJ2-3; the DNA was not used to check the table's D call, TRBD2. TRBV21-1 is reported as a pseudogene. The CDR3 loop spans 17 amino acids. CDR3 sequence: CASTLPGREDNTDTQYF. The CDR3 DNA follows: TGTGCCAGCACCTTACCGGGGCGGGAGGACAACACAGATACGCAGTATTTT.

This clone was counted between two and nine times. The CDR3 nucleotides are TGCAGCGTTGAGAGGGGACAGAAACTGTTTTTT. Residues: CSVERGQKLFF. V and J are TRBV29-1 and TRBJ1-4, with TRBD1 identical over 7 bases. This CDR3 region has 11 residues. The ends lost 3 bases at V and 11 bases at J; junction bases unmatched: 3. Germline CDR1 is SQVTM and CDR2 is ANQGSEA.

The chain's CDR3 is CAWSGKGVGEKLFF. In nucleotides, the CDR3 is TGTGCCTGGAGTGGGAAGGGGGTGGGTGAAAAACTGTTTTTT. The rearrangement links TRBV30 to TRBJ1-4, with D perhaps matching TRBD1 (6 bases). The germline CDR1 and CDR2 sequences are GTSNPN and SVGIG (reference sequence). V lost 1 base and J lost 7, with 13 bases in between. The CDR3 is 14 residues long.

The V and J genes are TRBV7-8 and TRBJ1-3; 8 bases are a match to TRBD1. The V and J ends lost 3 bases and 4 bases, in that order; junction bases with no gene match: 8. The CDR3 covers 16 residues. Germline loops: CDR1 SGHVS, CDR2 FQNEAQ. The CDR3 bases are TGTGCCAGCAGCTTCGAGGACAGGGCAACGGGAAACACCATATATTTT. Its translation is CASSFEDRATGNTIYF.

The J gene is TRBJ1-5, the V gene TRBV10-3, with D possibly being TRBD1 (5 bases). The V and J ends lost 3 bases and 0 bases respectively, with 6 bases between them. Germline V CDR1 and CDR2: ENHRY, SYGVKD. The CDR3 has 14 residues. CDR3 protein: CAISDRVSNQPQHF. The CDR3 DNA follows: TGTGCCATCAGTGACAGGGTTAGCAATCAGCCCCAGCATTTT.

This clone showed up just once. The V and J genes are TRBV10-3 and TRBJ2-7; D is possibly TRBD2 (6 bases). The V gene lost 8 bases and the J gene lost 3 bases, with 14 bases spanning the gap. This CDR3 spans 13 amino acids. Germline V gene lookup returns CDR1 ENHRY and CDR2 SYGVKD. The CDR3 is CAIWEPGLYEQYF. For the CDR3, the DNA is TGTGCCATCTGGGAACCGGGACTCTACGAGCAGTACTTC.

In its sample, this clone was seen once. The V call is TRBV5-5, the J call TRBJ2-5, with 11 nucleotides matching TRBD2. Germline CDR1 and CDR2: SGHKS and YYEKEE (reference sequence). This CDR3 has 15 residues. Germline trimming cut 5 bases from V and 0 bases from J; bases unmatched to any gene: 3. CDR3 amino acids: CASSTSGRNQETQYF. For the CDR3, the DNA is TGTGCCAGCAGTACTAGCGGGAGAAACCAAGAGACCCAGTACTTC.

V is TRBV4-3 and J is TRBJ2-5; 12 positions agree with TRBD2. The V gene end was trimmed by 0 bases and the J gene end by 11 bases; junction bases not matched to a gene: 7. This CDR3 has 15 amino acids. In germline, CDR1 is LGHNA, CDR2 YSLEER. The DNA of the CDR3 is TGCGCCAGCAGCCAAGATAGGCTAGCGGGGGGGCGGCAGTACTTC. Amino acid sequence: CASSQDRLAGGRQYF.

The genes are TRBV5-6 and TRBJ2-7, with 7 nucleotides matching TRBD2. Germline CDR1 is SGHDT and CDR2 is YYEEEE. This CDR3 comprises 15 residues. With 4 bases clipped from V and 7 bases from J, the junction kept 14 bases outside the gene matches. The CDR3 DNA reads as TGTGCCAGCAGCATGGGACTATCCGCATCCTGGGAGCAGTACTTC. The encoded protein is CASSMGLSASWEQYF.

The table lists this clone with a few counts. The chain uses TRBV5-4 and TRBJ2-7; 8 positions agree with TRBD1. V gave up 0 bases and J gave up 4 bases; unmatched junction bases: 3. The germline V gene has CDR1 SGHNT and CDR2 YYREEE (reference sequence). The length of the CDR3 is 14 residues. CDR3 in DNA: TGTGCCAGCAGCTTGGGGACAGGGTTGTACGAGCAGTACTTC. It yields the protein CASSLGTGLYEQYF.

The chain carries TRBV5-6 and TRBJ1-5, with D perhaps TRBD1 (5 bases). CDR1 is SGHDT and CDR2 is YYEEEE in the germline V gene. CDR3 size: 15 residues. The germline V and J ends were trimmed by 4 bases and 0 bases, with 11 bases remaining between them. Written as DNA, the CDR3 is TGTGCCAGCAGCGCTTGGGGCGGTAGCAATCAGCCCCAGCATTTT. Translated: CASSAWGGSNQPQHF.

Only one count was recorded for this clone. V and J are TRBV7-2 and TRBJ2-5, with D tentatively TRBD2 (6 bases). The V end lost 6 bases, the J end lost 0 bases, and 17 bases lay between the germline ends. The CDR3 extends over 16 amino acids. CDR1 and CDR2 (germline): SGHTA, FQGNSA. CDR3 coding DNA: TGTGCCAGCAGTCCTCCACTAGCCGAGTACCAAGAGACCCAGTACTTC. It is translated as CASSPPLAEYQETQYF.

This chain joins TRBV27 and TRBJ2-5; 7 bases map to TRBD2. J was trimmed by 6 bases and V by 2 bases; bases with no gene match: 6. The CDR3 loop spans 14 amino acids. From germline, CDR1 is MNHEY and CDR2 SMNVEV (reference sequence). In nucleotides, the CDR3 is TGTGCCAGCAGTTTAGGGACTACCGCGAAGACCCAGTACTTC. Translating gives CASSLGTTAKTQYF.

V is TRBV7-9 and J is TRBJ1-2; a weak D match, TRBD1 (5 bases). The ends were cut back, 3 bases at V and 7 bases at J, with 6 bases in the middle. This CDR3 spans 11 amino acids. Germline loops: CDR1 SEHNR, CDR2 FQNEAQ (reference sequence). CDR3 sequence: CASSFGGGYTF. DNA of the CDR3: TGTGCCAGCAGCTTCGGGGGTGGCTACACCTTC.

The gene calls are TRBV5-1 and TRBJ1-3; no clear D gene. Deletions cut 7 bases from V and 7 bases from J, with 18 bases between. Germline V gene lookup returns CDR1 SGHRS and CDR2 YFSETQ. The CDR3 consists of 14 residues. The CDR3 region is CASGPTNRGNTIYF. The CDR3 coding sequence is TGCGCCAGCGGCCCCACTAACCGAGGCAACACCATATATTTT.

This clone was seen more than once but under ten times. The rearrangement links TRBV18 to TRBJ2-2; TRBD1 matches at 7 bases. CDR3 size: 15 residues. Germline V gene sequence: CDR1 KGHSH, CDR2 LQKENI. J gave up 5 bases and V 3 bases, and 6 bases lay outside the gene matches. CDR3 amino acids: CASSPGTARTGELFF. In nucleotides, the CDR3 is TGTGCCAGCTCACCCGGGACAGCCCGAACCGGGGAGCTGTTTTTT.

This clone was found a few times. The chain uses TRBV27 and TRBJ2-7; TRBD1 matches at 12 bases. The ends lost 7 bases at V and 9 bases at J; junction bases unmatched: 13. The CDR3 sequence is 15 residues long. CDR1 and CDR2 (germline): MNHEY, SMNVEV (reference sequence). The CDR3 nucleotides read TGTGCCAGCACCTCAGCGGGACAGGGGGCTGGAGGGCAGTACTTC. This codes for CASTSAGQGAGGQYF.

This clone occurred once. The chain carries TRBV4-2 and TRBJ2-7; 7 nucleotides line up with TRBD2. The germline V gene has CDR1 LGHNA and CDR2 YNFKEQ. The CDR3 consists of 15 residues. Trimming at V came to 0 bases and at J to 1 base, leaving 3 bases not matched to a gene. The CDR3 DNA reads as TGTGCCAGCAGCCAAGAGGCGGGAGCATCCTACGAGCAGTACTTC. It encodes CASSQEAGASYEQYF.

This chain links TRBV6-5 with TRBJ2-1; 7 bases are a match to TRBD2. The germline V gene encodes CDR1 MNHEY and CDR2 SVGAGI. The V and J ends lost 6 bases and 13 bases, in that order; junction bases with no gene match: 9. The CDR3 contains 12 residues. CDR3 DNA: TGTGCCAGCAGGGGCACCGGGACTACCCAGTTCTTC. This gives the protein CASRGTGTTQFF.

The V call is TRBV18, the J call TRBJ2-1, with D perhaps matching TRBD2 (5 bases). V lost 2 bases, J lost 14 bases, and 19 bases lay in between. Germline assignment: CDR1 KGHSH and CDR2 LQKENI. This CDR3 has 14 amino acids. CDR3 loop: CASSPSDTRRSKFF. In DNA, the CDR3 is TGTGCCAGCTCACCATCCGACACTAGGCGCTCGAAGTTCTTC.

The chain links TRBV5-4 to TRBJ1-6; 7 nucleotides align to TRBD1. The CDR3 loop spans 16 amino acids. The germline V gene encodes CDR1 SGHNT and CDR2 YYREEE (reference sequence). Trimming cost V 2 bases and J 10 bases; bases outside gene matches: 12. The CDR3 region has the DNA TGTGCCAGCAGCTTAGGTCGAGGGGGCGAAGGATCACCCCTCCACTTT. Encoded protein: CASSLGRGGEGSPLHF.

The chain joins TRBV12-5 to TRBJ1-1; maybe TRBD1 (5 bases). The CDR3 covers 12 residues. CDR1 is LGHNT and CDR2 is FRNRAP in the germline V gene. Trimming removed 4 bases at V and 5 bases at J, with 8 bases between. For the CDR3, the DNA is TGTGCTAGTGGTTCCGGGGGTACTGAAGCTTTCTTT. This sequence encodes CASGSGGTEAFF. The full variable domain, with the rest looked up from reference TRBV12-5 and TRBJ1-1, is DARVTQTPRHKVTEMGQEVTMRCQPILGHNTVFWYRQTMMQGLELLAYFRNRAPLDDSGMPKDRFSAEMPDATLATLKIQPSEPRDSAVYFCASGSGGTEAFFGQGTRLTVV.